The TCR beta chain described here comes from a study of shared clonotypes between healthy human individuals. The data were produced by immunoSEQ multiplex PCR, yet TCRdb's version contains in-frame clones alone and is incomplete. The table lists nearly 600,000 clones, 95% to 96% of them singletons. The naive CD8 fraction comprised CD45RO-negative cells positively selected for CCR7 and excluded terminally differentiated effector memory CD45RA+ cells. This CDR3 has 16 residues. Per the germline V gene, CDR1 is KGHSH and CDR2 is LQKENI. J was trimmed by 5 bases and V by 1 base; bases with no gene match: 8.

This TCR was recovered from a woman aged 30 to 39 in good health. This chain links TRBV18 with TRBJ2-1; 7 nucleotides align to TRBD2. What was sequenced was naive CD8+ T cells sorted from blood. CDR3 loop: CASSPQSSRGDNEQFF. The CDR3 DNA sequence: TGTGCCAGCTCACCACAGTCCTCTCGGGGGGACAATGAGCAGTTCTTC.